These 15 T cell receptor beta chains came from one sample sequenced in a study of cytomegalovirus exposure and HLA in healthy donors. A multiplex PCR was run with 60 Vbeta primers and 13 Jbeta primers. Data came from immunoSEQ multiplex PCR; TCRdb stores just in-frame clones and leaves some out. The table has about 100,000 clones, approximately 78% seen once. Sequencing input: PBMCs. The receptors were sampled from a woman between 40 and 50 years old in good health and CMV-seronegative.

The chain links TRBV28 to TRBJ1-3; D call uncertain. This CDR3 has 13 residues. Germline assignment: CDR1 MDHEN and CDR2 SYDVKM. V was shortened by 2 bases and J by 6 bases, with 8 bases between the two germline ends. The CDR3 DNA follows: TGTGCCAGCAGTTTACCAGGTTTAAACACCATATATTTT. Its translation: CASSLPGLNTIYF.

On this clone: The identical CDR3 is also encoded by other nucleotide sequences in the sample. This chain joins TRBV4-1 and TRBJ2-2, with TRBD2 matching over 12 bases. Germline V lookup: CDR1 MGHRA, CDR2 YSYEKL. There are 19 residues in the CDR3. V shed 1 base, J shed 7 bases, and the junction held 13 bases outside the gene matches. CDR3 nucleotide sequence: TGCGCCAGCAGCCAAGGGATGGGTTCGACTAGCGGGAGATTCGGGGAGCTGTTTTTT. Translating gives CASSQGMGSTSGRFGELFF.

In its sample, this clone was seen a few times. The genes are TRBV4-3 and TRBJ2-7; 7 nucleotides line up with TRBD2. CDR1 and CDR2 from the germline V gene are LGHNA and YSLEER. V shed 1 base, J shed 5 bases, and the junction held 8 bases outside the gene matches. The CDR3 covers 15 residues. For the CDR3, the DNA is TGCGCCAGCAGCCAAGTAGCGGGCGGCTTTAACGAGCAGTACTTC. As protein: CASSQVAGGFNEQYF.

As regards this clone: A junction boundary mismatches the germline segment, possibly from a read error. The V gene is TRBV7-9, the J gene TRBJ1-1; 12 bases fit TRBD1. CDR1 SEHNR and CDR2 FQNEAQ come from the germline V gene (reference sequence). This CDR3 has 16 residues. CDR3 bases: TGTTCCAGCAGCTTAGAAGTCTCCCCCGGGACAGGGGGCTCTTTCTTT. It specifies CSSSLEVSPGTGGSFF. Full variable domain (remainder filled in from reference TRBV7-9 and TRBJ1-1): DTGVSQNPRHKITKRGQNVTFRCDPISEHNRLYWYRQTLGQGPEFLTYFQNEAQLEKSRLLSDRFSAERPKGSFSTLEIQRTEQGDSAMYLCSSSLEVSPGTGGSFFGQGTRLTVV.

This chain connects TRBV5-4 to TRBJ2-3; perhaps TRBD1 as D (6 bases). Trimming stripped 3 bases from V and 1 base from J, with 12 bases between. The CDR3 runs to 15 residues. CDR1 is SGHNT and CDR2 is YYREEE in the germline V gene (reference sequence). Written as DNA, the CDR3 is TGTGCCAGCAGCTCCACAGGGTCACGCACAGATACGCAGTATTTT. This sequence encodes CASSSTGSRTDTQYF. Filled out from reference TRBV5-4 and TRBJ2-3, the complete variable domain reads ETGVTQSPTHLIKTRGQQVTLRCSSQSGHNTVSWYQQALGQGPQFIFQYYREEENGRGNFPPRFSGLQFPNYSSELNVNALELDDSALYLCASSSTGSRTDTQYFGPGTRLTVL.

Concerning this clone: The junction and the germline gene differ at one end; a read error may be behind it. The chain is built from TRBV7-9 and TRBJ1-2; tentatively, D is TRBD1 (6 bases). The germline V gene has CDR1 SEHNR and CDR2 FQNEAQ (reference sequence). CDR3 length: 12 residues. The CDR3 region is CSSSRTEVGYTF. The CDR3, as DNA: TGTTCCAGCAGCCGGACAGAGGTCGGCTACACCTTC.

The chain employs TRBV4-3 and TRBJ1-1; a possible D gene is TRBD1 (6 bases). The V gene lost 0 bases and the J gene lost 5 bases, with 7 bases spanning the gap. The CDR3 loop spans 13 amino acids. Germline V gene lookup returns CDR1 LGHNA and CDR2 YSLEER. CDR3 DNA sequence: TGCGCCAGCAGCCAAGAAAGGGGGACTGAAGCTTTCTTT. Protein sequence: CASSQERGTEAFF.

The chain is built from TRBV7-3 and TRBJ2-7; a possible D gene is TRBD1 (6 bases). Trimming shortened V by 3 bases and J by 3 bases, and 15 bases separated the two germline ends. The V gene's germline CDR1 is SGHTA and CDR2 FQGTGA. This CDR3 is 15 amino acids long. CDR3 amino acids: CASSLGTGLGYEQYF. CDR3 coding DNA: TGTGCCAGCAGCTTGGGTACAGGGTTGGGCTACGAGCAGTACTTC. Full variable domain (remainder filled in from reference TRBV7-3 and TRBJ2-7): GAGVSQTPSNKVTEKGKYVELRCDPISGHTALYWYRQSLGQGPEFLIYFQGTGAADDSGLPNDRFFAVRPEGSVSTLKIQRTERGDSAVYLCASSLGTGLGYEQYFGPGTRLTVT.

The gene calls are TRBV28 and TRBJ1-5, with a possible D match to TRBD1 (5 bases). The length of the CDR3 is 13 residues. The V gene lost 6 bases and the J gene lost 6 bases, with 12 bases spanning the gap. From germline, CDR1 is MDHEN and CDR2 SYDVKM. The CDR3 nucleotides read TGTGCCAGCAGCCGAGTAGGGGTTCAGCCCCAGCATTTT. Its translation is CASSRVGVQPQHF. Full variable domain (outside the CDR3, taken from reference TRBV28 and TRBJ1-5): DVKVTQSSRYLVKRTGEKVFLECVQDMDHENMFWYRQDPGLGLRLIYFSYDVKMKEKGDIPEGYSVSREKKERFSLILESASTNQTSMYLCASSRVGVQPQHFGDGTRLSIL.

This clone was seen a few times. The chain joins TRBV28 to TRBJ1-5; 11 nucleotides agree with TRBD1. The V gene's germline CDR1 is MDHEN and CDR2 SYDVKM. The V segment lost 3 bases and the J segment 6 bases; nucleotides outside the gene matches: 10. The CDR3 has 17 amino acids. The CDR3 nucleotides are TGTGCCAGCAGTTTGTTCCTCGGACAGGGGGCTATTCAGCCCCAGCATTTT. It translates to CASSLFLGQGAIQPQHF.

V and J are TRBV9 and TRBJ2-1; TRBD2 aligns across 12 bases. Germline CDR1 SGDLS, CDR2 YYNGEE. This CDR3 has 18 residues. V dropped 3 bases and J dropped 7; count of bases not matched to a gene: 14. CDR3 bases: TGTGCCAGCAGCGCAGCCCCCTTGGGTCTAGCGGGAGGGAATGAGCAGTTCTTC. Translating gives CASSAAPLGLAGGNEQFF.

To note about this clone: At one end, the junction sequence differs from germline, possibly due to a read error. The chain couples TRBV30 to TRBJ2-5, with 8 bases that match TRBD2. The germline CDR1 and CDR2 sequences are GTSNPN and SVGIG (reference sequence). The CDR3 has 16 residues. CDR3 sequence (DNA): TGTGCTTGGAACGCACTCAGCGGGAGACCTGATAAGACCCAGTACTTC. Its protein product is CAWNALSGRPDKTQYF.

This sequence joins TRBV28 and TRBJ1-4, with D unresolved. Germline V lookup: CDR1 MDHEN, CDR2 SYDVKM. CDR3 length: 15 residues. V gave up 5 bases and J gave up 6 bases, with 16 bases separating them. CDR3 sequence (DNA): TGTGCCAGCAGTCCCCCATGGTTGAGGGATGAAAAACTGTTTTTT. This translates into CASSPPWLRDEKLFF.

The chain recombines TRBV27 with TRBJ2-6; TRBD2 agrees at 12 bases. This CDR3 is 16 amino acids long. From germline, CDR1 is MNHEY and CDR2 SMNVEV (reference sequence). This CDR3 reads CATTTSGSFGANVLTF. DNA for the CDR3: TGTGCGACCACGACTAGCGGGAGCTTTGGGGCCAACGTCCTGACTTTC.

CDR3: CASKDRGLYEQYF. Here the CDR3 DNA reads TGTGCCAGCAAGGACAGGGGGCTTTACGAGCAGTACTTC. V is TRBV6-6 and J is TRBJ2-7, with 11 bases aligning to TRBD1. Germline loops: CDR1 MNHNY, CDR2 SVGAGI (reference sequence). The length of the CDR3 is 13 residues. Losses at the gene ends were 7 bases for V and 4 bases for J; bases not matched to a gene: 3.